A single sample gave rise to the 27 T cell receptor beta chains below, sequenced in a study of T cell responses to AZD1222 COVID-19 vaccine. Assay: immunoSEQ multiplex PCR; the TCRdb copy retains only in-frame clones and omits some. The repertoire holds more than 100,000 clones, with about 91% as singletons. The sample consisted of peripheral blood, taken on day 0 of AZD1222 vaccination. The receptor source for this set is an adult in good health.

The chain combines TRBV5-1 with TRBJ1-2; 8 bases match TRBD1. With V trimmed by 3 bases and J by 3 bases, 4 bases remained unmatched. The CDR3 runs to 14 residues. Germline V gene lookup returns CDR1 SGHRS and CDR2 YFSETQ. In DNA form, the CDR3 reads TGCGCCAGCAGCTCCTCACAGGGGGACTATGGCTACACCTTC. As protein: CASSSSQGDYGYTF.

This sequence joins TRBV7-9 and TRBJ1-2; D remains ambiguous. Looked up from germline, CDR1 is SEHNR and CDR2 is FQNEAQ (reference sequence). The CDR3 consists of 13 residues. V was cut by 1 base and J by 3 bases, with 6 bases left in between. The DNA for the CDR3 is TGTGCCAGCAGCTTAGGAACAGACTATGGCTACACCTTC. Translation: CASSLGTDYGYTF.

The chain joins TRBV7-6 to TRBJ2-1, with D possibly TRBD2 on 6 matching bases. The ends were cut back, 1 base at V and 7 bases at J, with 8 bases in the middle. The CDR3 totals 13 residues. Looked up from germline, CDR1 is SGHVS and CDR2 is FNYEAQ. CDR3 loop: CASSLGLANEQFF. The CDR3 coding sequence is TGTGCCAGCAGCTTAGGTCTAGCGAATGAGCAGTTCTTC.

The chain is built from TRBV30 and TRBJ1-5, with D tentatively TRBD1 (5 bases). CDR3 length equals 13 residues. Germline CDR1 is GTSNPN and CDR2 is SVGIG (reference sequence). V lost 3 bases, J lost 5 bases, and 11 bases lay in between. As DNA, the CDR3 is TGTGCCTGGAGCCCACAGGACGATCAGCCCCAGCATTTT. It encodes CAWSPQDDQPQHF.

This clone showed up just a few times. The same CDR3 is also encoded by other DNA sequences in this sample. The chain recombines TRBV12-3 or TRBV12-4 with TRBJ1-1, with D unresolved. This CDR3 has 13 residues. V was clipped by 1 base and J by 1 base, with 4 bases between them. The CDR3 nucleotides are TGTGCCAGCAGTTTAGGGCCGAACACTGAAGCTTTCTTT. It codes for CASSLGPNTEAFF.

The chain recombines TRBV5-1 with TRBJ1-4; a weak D match, TRBD1 (6 bases). Germline V gene sequence: CDR1 SGHRS, CDR2 YFSETQ. The CDR3 has 15 residues. V gave up 5 bases and J gave up 0 bases, with 11 bases separating them. CDR3 sequence reads: CASREGQTTNEKLFF. In nucleotides, the CDR3 is TGCGCCAGCAGAGAAGGACAGACAACTAATGAAAAACTGTTTTTT.

CDR3 protein: CASSYLRGTGGETQYF. The DNA for the CDR3 is TGTGCCAGCAGTTACCTGAGGGGGACAGGGGGAGAGACCCAGTACTTC. V is TRBV6-6 and J is TRBJ2-5; 11 bases are shared with TRBD1. CDR1 MNHNY and CDR2 SVGAGI come from the germline V gene (reference sequence). The CDR3 sequence is 16 residues long. Trimming removed 2 bases from V and 4 bases from J; junction bases left unmatched: 6.

The rearrangement links TRBV7-9 to TRBJ1-1, with a weak D call TRBD1 (5 bases). Trimming took 3 bases from V and 5 from J, leaving 10 bases between them. CDR1 is SEHNR, CDR2 FQNEAQ, per germline (reference sequence). The CDR3 is 13 amino acids. CDR3 in DNA: TGTGCCAGCAGCTTGGGGGGTTTAACTGAAGCTTTCTTT. It encodes CASSLGGLTEAFF.

The chain has TRBV21-1 and TRBJ2-2. TRBV21-1 is classified as a pseudogene. This CDR3 contains 17 residues. The CDR3 DNA reads TGTGCCAGCAGCAAACGTCCGCAAGGGACGAACACCGGGGAGCTGTTTTTT. Its protein product is CASSKRPQGTNTGELFF.

This chain uses TRBV2 with TRBJ2-6; 7 positions match TRBD2. The CDR3 is 16 residues long. The germline CDR1 and CDR2 sequences are SNHLY and FYNNEI. V dropped 4 bases and J dropped 2; count of bases not matched to a gene: 5. CDR3 sequence reads: CASSGEGNPGANVLTF. The DNA for the CDR3 is TGTGCCAGCAGTGGGGAGGGGAACCCTGGGGCCAACGTCCTGACTTTC.

The chain is built from TRBV3-1 (or the pseudogene TRBV3-2) and TRBJ2-5, with 9 bases that match TRBD1. This CDR3 region has 14 residues. The V segment lost 4 bases and the J segment 5 bases; nucleotides outside the gene matches: 5. Germline CDR1 is LGHDT and CDR2 is YNNKEL (reference sequence). CDR3 bases: TGTGCCAGCAGCCTGACAGGGGGTTGGGAGACCCAGTACTTC. This sequence encodes CASSLTGGWETQYF.

The rearrangement joins TRBV4-2 to TRBJ2-1, with 15 bases lining up with TRBD2. CDR3 length: 16 residues. V was clipped by 0 bases and J by 14 bases; unmatched bases: 8. Germline CDR1 and CDR2: LGHNA and YNFKEQ. CDR3 DNA: TGTGCCAGCAGCCAAGACCGGACTAGCGGGAGGGCCCAGGAGTTCTTC. Its translation: CASSQDRTSGRAQEFF.

V is TRBV11-2 and J is TRBJ2-3, with D unclear. Germline CDR1 is SGHAT and CDR2 is FQNNGV. This CDR3 is built from 16 residues. The V gene lost 2 bases and the J gene lost 2 bases, with 14 bases spanning the gap. The CDR3 loop is CASSLIFHSSTDTQYF. Here the CDR3 DNA reads TGTGCCAGCAGCTTAATTTTCCATTCGTCCACAGATACGCAGTATTTT.

Of note for this clone: The sample has other DNA sequences that encode this CDR3 too. The chain is built from TRBV6-5 and TRBJ1-1, with D maybe TRBD1 (5 bases). Trimming pared 0 bases from V and 4 bases from J, leaving 12 bases between. There are 15 residues in the CDR3. Germline-derived CDR1 and CDR2 are MNHEY and SVGAGI. In nucleotides, the CDR3 is TGTGCCAGCAGTTACTCGATGAGGGGAGGCACTGAAGCTTTCTTT. Encoded protein: CASSYSMRGGTEAFF.

This clone appeared a single time. The chain carries TRBV24-1 and TRBJ1-2, with D possibly being TRBD1 (6 bases). CDR3 length: 13 residues. Trimming removed 4 bases at V and 11 bases at J, with 16 bases between. The germline gives CDR1 KGHDR, CDR2 SFDVKD. Written as DNA, the CDR3 is TGTGCCACCAGTGACTGGACAGACTTGAGGTACACCTTC. Translating gives CATSDWTDLRYTF.

The V gene is TRBV7-8, the J gene TRBJ2-5, with a weak D call TRBD2 (6 bases). The CDR3 totals 15 residues. V lost 6 bases and J lost 10, with 24 bases in between. Germline CDR1 is SGHVS and CDR2 is FQNEAQ. The DNA of the CDR3 is TGTGCCAGCAGTATTACCCGGGACTCCACGGGTGACCAGTACTTC. It encodes CASSITRDSTGDQYF.

CDR3 protein: CASSMGVRATYGYTF. The CDR3 DNA is TGTGCCAGTAGTATGGGGGTAAGGGCGACCTATGGCTACACCTTC. The chain uses TRBV19 and TRBJ1-2; D perhaps matches TRBD1 (5 bases). This CDR3 comprises 15 residues. CDR1 and CDR2 from the germline V gene are LNHDA and SQIVND (reference sequence). Trimming left V 3 bases short and J 4 bases short, with 15 bases between.

This clone was detected ten times or more. The chain couples TRBV7-9 to TRBJ2-7, with D possibly matching TRBD1 (6 bases). CDR3 length equals 15 residues. Trimming left V 4 bases short and J 5 bases short, with 18 bases between. CDR1 SEHNR and CDR2 FQNEAQ come from the germline V gene (reference sequence). The DNA for the CDR3 is TGTGCCAGCAGCTATCGACAGGCCCCTGTGGACGAGCAGTACTTC. It codes for CASSYRQAPVDEQYF.

This sequence joins TRBV9 and TRBJ2-2, with D possibly matching TRBD1 (7 bases). CDR3 length: 16 amino acids. Between the trimmed V and J ends, which lost 4 bases and 7 bases, there was a span of 20 bases. Germline V CDR1 and CDR2: SGDLS, YYNGEE. CDR3: CASSPGGRGFGGELFF. The CDR3 region has the DNA TGTGCCAGCAGCCCCGGGGGCAGGGGGTTCGGCGGGGAGCTGTTTTTT.

V and J are TRBV7-2 and TRBJ2-7, with D perhaps being TRBD1 or TRBD2 (6 bases each). From germline, CDR1 is SGHTA and CDR2 FQGNSA. V lost 2 bases, J lost 3 bases, and 11 bases lay in between. The CDR3 is made up of 14 amino acids. CDR3 in amino acids: CASSLSGGRYEQYV. DNA for the CDR3: TGTGCCAGCAGCTTATCCGGGGGCCGCTACGAGCAGTACGTC.

This chain links TRBV2 with TRBJ1-1, with TRBD1 as a possible D gene (6 bases). Germline CDR1 is SNHLY and CDR2 is FYNNEI. The length of the CDR3 is 14 residues. Trimming removed 0 bases from V and 6 bases from J, with 11 bases in between. The DNA of the CDR3 is TGTGCCAGCAGTGAAGCGGGCAGGGGCCCTGAAGCTTTCTTT. This codes for CASSEAGRGPEAFF. Combining the CDR3 with reference TRBV2 and TRBJ1-1 gives the whole variable domain EPEVTQTPSHQVTQMGQEVILRCVPISNHLYFYWYRQILGQKVEFLVSFYNNEISEKSEIFDDQFSVERPDGSNFTLKIRSTKLEDSAMYFCASSEAGRGPEAFFGQGTRLTVV.

The V call is TRBV6-1, the J call TRBJ2-1, with 9 nucleotides matching TRBD2. The junction had 7 bases not matched to a gene; V was cut back by 0 bases and J by 7 bases. This CDR3 is 16 amino acids long. Per the germline V gene, CDR1 is MNHNS and CDR2 is SASEGT. The CDR3 DNA reads TGTGCCAGCAGTGAAGCCCCCAGCGGGGGGCCAAATGAGCAGTTCTTC. Translating it yields CASSEAPSGGPNEQFF.

This chain uses TRBV2 with TRBJ1-4; D possibly corresponds to TRBD1 (5 bases). The CDR3 is 14 residues long. V lost 9 bases, J lost 6 bases, and 17 bases lay in between. Germline V gives CDR1 SNHLY, CDR2 FYNNEI. The DNA of the CDR3 is TGTGCCAGGGAGGGTGCTTCGGGGGATGAAAAACTGTTTTTT. This codes for CAREGASGDEKLFF. Supplemented by reference TRBV2 and TRBJ1-4, the full variable domain reads EPEVTQTPSHQVTQMGQEVILRCVPISNHLYFYWYRQILGQKVEFLVSFYNNEISEKSEIFDDQFSVERPDGSNFTLKIRSTKLEDSAMYFCAREGASGDEKLFFGSGTQLSVL.

The chain recombines TRBV5-1 with TRBJ1-3; TRBD1 matches 12 bases. The CDR3 runs 17 residues. Looked up from germline, CDR1 is SGHRS and CDR2 is YFSETQ. V lost 4 bases and J lost 0; bases outside the gene matches: 5. The CDR3 region is CASSTGQGAISGNTIYF. Written as DNA, the CDR3 is TGCGCCAGCAGCACGGGACAGGGGGCCATCTCTGGAAACACCATATATTTT.

The gene calls are TRBV5-1 and TRBJ1-5, with D perhaps TRBD1 (5 bases). Germline values: CDR1 SGHRS, CDR2 YFSETQ. The CDR3 length is 16 residues. The germline V and J ends were trimmed by 4 bases and 7 bases, with 21 bases remaining between them. The CDR3 sequence: CASSPGTGEGRQPQHF. For the CDR3, the DNA is TGCGCCAGCAGCCCCGGAACGGGGGAGGGAAGGCAGCCCCAGCATTTT.

The V gene is TRBV19, the J gene TRBJ1-5; TRBD1 matches 8 bases. Germline values: CDR1 LNHDA, CDR2 SQIVND (reference sequence). V was pared by 5 bases and J by 6 bases, with 12 bases of the junction left unmatched. The length of the CDR3 is 16 residues. The CDR3 region is CASSLRDRIIGQPQHF. As DNA, the CDR3 is TGTGCCAGTAGTCTCCGGGACAGGATAATCGGTCAGCCCCAGCATTTT.

The chain uses TRBV19 and TRBJ1-5, with D hard to call. V was clipped by 3 bases and J by 4 bases, with 10 bases between them. This CDR3 has 14 residues. The germline V gene encodes CDR1 LNHDA and CDR2 SQIVND (reference sequence). The CDR3 is CASSMGAGNQPQHF. CDR3 sequence (DNA): TGTGCCAGTAGTATGGGAGCGGGGAATCAGCCCCAGCATTTT.